These 14 T cell receptor beta chains were sequenced from one sample in a study of blood T cell repertoires in COVID-19. Here immunoSEQ multiplex PCR was the method, and the copy in TCRdb shows in-frame clones only, minus some. Of 300,000 to 400,000 clones listed, 88% are singletons. Sequenced sample: PBMCs or T cells enriched from blood (not recorded which). Source of these receptors: a woman in her twenties or thirties with acute COVID-19.

The chain joins TRBV5-1 to TRBJ2-2; weak D call: TRBD1 (5 bases). The V end lost 0 bases, the J end lost 4 bases, and 16 bases lay between the germline ends. The V gene's germline CDR1 is SGHRS and CDR2 YFSETQ. The CDR3 contains 17 residues. DNA of the CDR3: TGCGCCAGCAGCTTGGCCCCTGGGGCGTCGAGCACCGGGGAGCTGTTTTTT. This encodes CASSLAPGASSTGELFF.

The chain employs TRBV2 and TRBJ1-5; D is ambiguous. The germline V and J ends were trimmed by 3 bases and 2 bases, with 11 bases remaining between them. The germline V gene encodes CDR1 SNHLY and CDR2 FYNNEI. This CDR3 is built from 15 residues. The CDR3 nucleotides read TGTGCCAGCAGTGAGGTCGCGCAGGGCAATCAGCCCCAGCATTTT. It translates to CASSEVAQGNQPQHF.

The genes are TRBV4-2 and TRBJ2-7; D unclear. Germline V CDR1 and CDR2: LGHNA, YNFKEQ. The CDR3 contains 16 residues. V lost 0 bases to trimming and J lost 3 bases, with 15 bases between them. The CDR3 spells CASSQDRSDGSYEQYF. CDR3 DNA: TGTGCCAGCAGCCAAGATCGAAGCGACGGTAGCTACGAGCAGTACTTC.

The chain uses TRBV12-5 and TRBJ2-3, with 7 bases lining up with TRBD2. Germline assignment: CDR1 LGHNT and CDR2 FRNRAP. This CDR3 has 14 residues. Trimming at V came to 2 bases and at J to 6 bases, leaving 5 bases not matched to a gene. CDR3 nucleotides: TGTGCTAGTGGTTTGACAAGACTAGCTGATACGCAGTATTTT. Encoded protein: CASGLTRLADTQYF.

J is TRBJ1-3 and V is TRBV30; D unresolved. The ends were cut back, 5 bases at V and 4 bases at J, with 15 bases in the middle. Germline V gene data show CDR1 as GTSNPN and CDR2 as SVGIG (reference sequence). The CDR3 spans 14 residues. Written as DNA, the CDR3 is TGTGCCTGGGGGCGCGGGGATCCCGGAAACACCATATATTTT. Residues: CAWGRGDPGNTIYF.

The chain recombines TRBV6-1 with TRBJ1-6, with a possible D match to TRBD1 (6 bases). Germline lookup yields CDR1 MNHNS and CDR2 SASEGT. Trimming shortened V by 2 bases and J by 12 bases, and 17 bases separated the two germline ends. The CDR3 loop spans 15 amino acids. The DNA for the CDR3 is TGTGCCAGCAGTGAAATCGGGGTGCAGGGGTTACCCCTCCACTTT. Translated: CASSEIGVQGLPLHF.

J is TRBJ1-1 and V is TRBV5-1, with 7 nucleotides matching TRBD1. CDR1 is SGHRS, CDR2 YFSETQ, per germline. After removal of 4 bases from V and 3 bases from J, the junction contained 9 bases not matched to a gene. This CDR3 has 15 amino acids. CDR3 protein: CASSRTGIEDTEAFF. Here the CDR3 DNA reads TGCGCCAGCAGCAGGACAGGTATTGAGGACACTGAAGCTTTCTTT.

This clone was detected only once. This chain uses TRBV10-3 with TRBJ1-4; D possibly corresponds to TRBD1 (6 bases). V lost 0 bases and J lost 8, with 13 bases in between. Per the germline V gene, CDR1 is ENHRY and CDR2 is SYGVKD. The CDR3 is made up of 15 amino acids. For the CDR3, the DNA is TGTGCCATCAGTGAGTCGGGGGGGCCGAGGGAAAAACTGTTTTTT. Amino acids: CAISESGGPREKLFF.

The chain couples TRBV18 to TRBJ2-7; TRBD2 might be the D (5 bases). V was cut by 4 bases and J by 3 bases, with 13 bases left in between. Germline CDR1 KGHSH, CDR2 LQKENI. The CDR3 length is 14 residues. The CDR3 region is CASSLSGSFYEQYF. The CDR3 DNA reads TGTGCCAGCTCACTCTCGGGATCCTTCTACGAGCAGTACTTC.

The V gene is TRBV4-1, the J gene TRBJ1-1; 7 bases fit TRBD1. The junction had 2 bases not matched to a gene; V was cut back by 0 bases and J by 4 bases. Germline CDR1 is MGHRA and CDR2 is YSYEKL. The CDR3 is 14 amino acids. The CDR3 nucleotides read TGCGCCAGCAGCCAAGATAACAGGGGCACTGAAGCTTTCTTT. This encodes CASSQDNRGTEAFF.

The chain recombines TRBV3-1 (or the pseudogene TRBV3-2) with TRBJ2-1; 10 bases fit TRBD2. Per germline, CDR1 LGHDT and CDR2 YNNKEL (reference sequence). The junction had 7 bases not matched to a gene; V was cut back by 4 bases and J by 7 bases. The CDR3 length is 15 residues. The CDR3 loop is CASSRRSGGVNEQFF. The CDR3 DNA reads TGTGCCAGCAGCCGCCGAAGCGGGGGGGTGAATGAGCAGTTCTTC.

V and J are TRBV11-2 and TRBJ1-4; possible D gene TRBD1, 5 bases. Germline V gene lookup returns CDR1 SGHAT and CDR2 FQNNGV. V was pared by 5 bases and J by 8 bases, with 24 bases between. The CDR3 sequence is 17 residues long. The CDR3 reads CASSPGERGHGGEKLFF. Written as DNA, the CDR3 is TGTGCCAGCAGCCCTGGCGAAAGGGGCCACGGGGGAGAAAAACTGTTTTTT.

The gene calls are TRBV12-5 and TRBJ2-2, with 16 bases lining up with TRBD2. The germline V gene has CDR1 LGHNT and CDR2 FRNRAP. CDR3 length equals 18 residues. With V trimmed by 2 bases and J by 7 bases, 7 bases remained unmatched. CDR3 bases: TGTGCTAGTGGTTTGTCGGGACTAGCGGGGGGGCCTGACGGGGAGCTGTTTTTT. Its translation is CASGLSGLAGGPDGELFF.

This chain joins TRBV5-6 and TRBJ2-1; the match to TRBD2 covers 10 bases. Germline values: CDR1 SGHDT, CDR2 YYEEEE. Losses at the gene ends were 0 bases for V and 2 bases for J; bases not matched to a gene: 8. This CDR3 spans 18 amino acids. The CDR3 bases are TGTGCCAGCAGCTTGGCCCCCAGCGGGGGGGGCACCTACAATGAGCAGTTCTTC. Amino acid sequence: CASSLAPSGGGTYNEQFF.